This T cell receptor beta chain was obtained from a study of T cell responses to AZD1222 COVID-19 vaccine. Turning to the study itself: Second-dose intervals of approximately 4 or approximately 12 weeks were pooled. Study-level points and caveats: Repertoire sampling happened only post peak T cell response. Spike was spanned by vaccine-associated CD4 TCRs, which were dominant at 160-218 and 743-854.

To note about this clone: Its antigen is undetermined.

Clones were read by immunoSEQ multiplex PCR, and TCRdb kept only the in-frame ones, dropping some. The top ten clones hold approximately 4.5% of a sample with approximately 100,000 clones, roughly 90% of them seen once. This TCR was recovered from an adult in good health. The sequenced sample was peripheral blood, obtained on day 0 of AZD1222 vaccination.

In DNA, the CDR3 is TGTGCCAGCAGCTACAATGAGCAGTTCTTC. It codes for CASSYNEQFF. The rearrangement joins TRBV7-2 to TRBJ2-1, with unresolved D. The CDR3 sequence is 10 residues long. V lost 4 bases and J 5 bases, leaving 0 bases between the germline ends. Germline V gene lookup returns CDR1 SGHTA and CDR2 FQGNSA. The full variable domain, completed using reference TRBV7-2 and TRBJ2-1, is GAGVSQSPSNKVTEKGKDVELRCDPISGHTALYWYRQSLGQGLEFLIYFQGNSAPDKSGLPSDRFSAERTGGSVSTLTIQRTQQEDSAVYLCASSYNEQFFGPGTRLTVL.